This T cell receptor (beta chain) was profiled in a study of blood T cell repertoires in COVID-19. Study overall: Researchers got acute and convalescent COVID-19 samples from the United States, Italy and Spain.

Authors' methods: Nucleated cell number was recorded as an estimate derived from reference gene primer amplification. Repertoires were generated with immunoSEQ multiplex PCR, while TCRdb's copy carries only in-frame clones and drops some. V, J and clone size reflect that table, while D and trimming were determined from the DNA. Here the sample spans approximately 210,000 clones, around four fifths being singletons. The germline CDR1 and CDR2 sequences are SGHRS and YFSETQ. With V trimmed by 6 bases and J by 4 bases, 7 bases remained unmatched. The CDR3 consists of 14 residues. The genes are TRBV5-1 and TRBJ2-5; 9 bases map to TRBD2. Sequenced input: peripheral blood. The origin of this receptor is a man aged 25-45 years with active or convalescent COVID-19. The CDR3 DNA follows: TGCGCCAGCACGACGCGGGGGGGCCGAGAGACCCAGTACTTC. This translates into CASTTRGGRETQYF.